This T cell receptor beta chain was found in a study of shared clonotypes between healthy human individuals. For the study at large: There were three CD4 naive, three CD4 memory, two CD8 naive and one CD8 memory plates per donor.

An approximately 200 ng quantity of DNA, 32,000 or so T cell genomes, went into the sorted-subset replicate PCRs. Data came from immunoSEQ multiplex PCR; TCRdb stores just in-frame clones and leaves some out. Among a few million clones, roughly 93% were seen once, and the ten largest hold 0.39%. This CDR3 is built from 12 residues. Germline V gene sequence: CDR1 SGHRS, CDR2 YFSETQ. The V end was cut by 1 base, the J end by 17 bases, with 13 bases between. The sequencing sample was made of naive CD4+ T cells from PBMCs. Subset given: CD45RA+ positively selected. This clonotype originated in a young man in good health. Some clones in this sample may be carry-over from other donors' samples. The chain joins TRBV5-1 to TRBJ1-6; D not resolved. Here the CDR3 reads CASSLPSDLFHF. The CDR3 bases are TGCGCCAGCAGCTTGCCCTCCGACCTTTTCCACTTT.